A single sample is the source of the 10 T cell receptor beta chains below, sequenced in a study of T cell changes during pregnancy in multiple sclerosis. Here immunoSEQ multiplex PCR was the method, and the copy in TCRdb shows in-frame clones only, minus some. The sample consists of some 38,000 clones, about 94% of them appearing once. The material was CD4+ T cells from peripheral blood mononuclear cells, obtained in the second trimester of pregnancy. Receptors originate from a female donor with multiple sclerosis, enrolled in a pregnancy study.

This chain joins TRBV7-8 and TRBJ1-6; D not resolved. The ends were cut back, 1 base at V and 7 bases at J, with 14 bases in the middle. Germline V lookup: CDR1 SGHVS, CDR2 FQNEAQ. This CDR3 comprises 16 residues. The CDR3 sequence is CASSLGGSDGNSPLHF. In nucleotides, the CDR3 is TGTGCCAGCAGCTTAGGAGGCAGCGACGGAAATTCACCCCTCCACTTT. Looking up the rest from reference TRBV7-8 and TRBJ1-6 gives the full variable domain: GAGVSQSPRYKVAKRGQDVALRCDPISGHVSLFWYQQALGQGPEFLTYFQNEAQLDKSGLPSDRFFAERPEGSVSTLKIQRTQQEDSAVYLCASSLGGSDGNSPLHFGNGTRLTVT.

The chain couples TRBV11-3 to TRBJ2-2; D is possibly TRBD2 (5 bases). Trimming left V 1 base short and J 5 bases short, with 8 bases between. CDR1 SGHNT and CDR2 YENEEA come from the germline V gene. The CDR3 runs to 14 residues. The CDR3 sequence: CASSLGRGTGELFF. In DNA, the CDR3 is TGTGCCAGCAGCTTAGGAAGAGGGACCGGGGAGCTGTTTTTT.

CDR3 residues: CASSFELGSAVDTQYF. DNA of the CDR3: TGTGCCAGCAGCTTCGAGTTGGGCTCAGCAGTGGATACGCAGTATTTT. This chain joins TRBV5-4 and TRBJ2-3; no reliable D call. Germline values: CDR1 SGHNT, CDR2 YYREEE (reference sequence). CDR3 length: 16 residues. V lost 2 bases and J 6 bases, leaving 19 bases between the germline ends.

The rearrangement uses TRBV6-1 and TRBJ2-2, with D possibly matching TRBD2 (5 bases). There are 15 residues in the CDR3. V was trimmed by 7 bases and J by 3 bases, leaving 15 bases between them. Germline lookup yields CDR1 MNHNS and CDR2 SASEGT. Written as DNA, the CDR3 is TGTGCCAGCAATGCCCGGGATGGGTACACCGGGGAGCTGTTTTTT. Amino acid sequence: CASNARDGYTGELFF.

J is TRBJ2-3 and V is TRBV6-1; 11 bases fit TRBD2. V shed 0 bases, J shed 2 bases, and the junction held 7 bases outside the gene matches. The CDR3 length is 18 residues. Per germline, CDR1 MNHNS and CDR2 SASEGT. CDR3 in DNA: TGTGCCAGCAGTGAAGCAACTAGCGGGGGTCTTTACACAGATACGCAGTATTTT. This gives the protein CASSEATSGGLYTDTQYF.

The CDR3 reads CASSQEGPRLSTDTQYF. The CDR3 nucleotides read TGCGCCAGCAGCCAAGAGGGTCCCAGACTAAGCACAGATACGCAGTATTTT. This chain links TRBV4-1 with TRBJ2-3, with D tentatively TRBD2 (5 bases). Trimming removed 0 bases from V and 0 bases from J, with 13 bases in between. The CDR3 totals 17 residues. Looked up from germline, CDR1 is MGHRA and CDR2 is YSYEKL.

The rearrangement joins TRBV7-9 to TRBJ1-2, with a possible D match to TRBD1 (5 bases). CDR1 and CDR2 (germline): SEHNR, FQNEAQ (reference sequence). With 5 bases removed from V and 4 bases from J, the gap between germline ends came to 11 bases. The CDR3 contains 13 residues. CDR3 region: CASSEGQSYGYTF. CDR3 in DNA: TGTGCCAGCAGCGAAGGACAATCCTATGGCTACACCTTC.

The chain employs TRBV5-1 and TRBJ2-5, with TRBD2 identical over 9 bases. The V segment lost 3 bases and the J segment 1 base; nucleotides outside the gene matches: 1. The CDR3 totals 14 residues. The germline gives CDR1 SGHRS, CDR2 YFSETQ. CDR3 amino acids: CASSYSGGQETQYF. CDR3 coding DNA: TGCGCCAGCAGCTATAGCGGGGGCCAAGAGACCCAGTACTTC.

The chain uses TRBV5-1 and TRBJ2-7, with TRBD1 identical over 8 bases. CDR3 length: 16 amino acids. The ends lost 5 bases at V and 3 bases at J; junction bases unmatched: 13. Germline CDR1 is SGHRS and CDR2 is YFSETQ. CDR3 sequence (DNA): TGCGCCAGCAGGACCTCAGACAGGGGCGCCGTCTACGAGCAGTACTTC. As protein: CASRTSDRGAVYEQYF.

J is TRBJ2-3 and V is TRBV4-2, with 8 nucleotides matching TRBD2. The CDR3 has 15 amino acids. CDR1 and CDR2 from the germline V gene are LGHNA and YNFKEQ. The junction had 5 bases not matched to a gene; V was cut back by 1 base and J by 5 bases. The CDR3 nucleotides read TGTGCCAGCAGCCAAGCGGGAGGGATGAGAGATACGCAGTATTTT. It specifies CASSQAGGMRDTQYF.